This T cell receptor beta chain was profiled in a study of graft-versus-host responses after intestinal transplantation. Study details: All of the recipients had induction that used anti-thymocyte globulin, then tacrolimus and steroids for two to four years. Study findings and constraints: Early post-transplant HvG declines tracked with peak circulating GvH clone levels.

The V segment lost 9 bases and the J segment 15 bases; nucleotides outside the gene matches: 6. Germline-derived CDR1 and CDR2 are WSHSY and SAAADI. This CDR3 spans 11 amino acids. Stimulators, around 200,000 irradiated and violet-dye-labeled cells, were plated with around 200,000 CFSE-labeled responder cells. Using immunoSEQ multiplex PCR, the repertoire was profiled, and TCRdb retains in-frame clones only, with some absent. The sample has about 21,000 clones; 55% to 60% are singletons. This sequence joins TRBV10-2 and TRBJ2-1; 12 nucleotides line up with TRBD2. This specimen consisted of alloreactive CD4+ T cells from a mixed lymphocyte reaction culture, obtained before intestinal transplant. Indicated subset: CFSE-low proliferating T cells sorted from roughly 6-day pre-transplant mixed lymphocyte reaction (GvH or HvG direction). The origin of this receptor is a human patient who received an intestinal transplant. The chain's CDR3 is CASSSGRAPFF. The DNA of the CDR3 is TGCGCCAGTTCTAGCGGGAGGGCCCCGTTCTTC.